This T cell receptor (beta chain) appears in the sequencing data of a study of CD8 T cells in Susac syndrome. The RNA input was roughly 0.45 to 1 ug, and it was reverse transcribed with random hexamers. With immunoSEQ multiplex PCR, TCR beta CDR3 was amplified across 54 Vbeta and 13 Jbeta. Using its own MiXCR run on the immunoSEQ multiplex PCR reads, TCRdb lists one record per CDR3 protein. The sample yields 170,000 or so distinct CDR3 sequences, approximately 95% seen once. TCR beta sequencing was performed on blood CD8+ and CD4+ T cells. TEMRA cells were enriched by FACS, and CD4+ and CD8+ T cells were negatively isolated. From germline, CDR1 is DFQATT and CDR2 SNEGSKA (reference sequence). The CDR3 has 12 amino acids. Trimming removed 1 base at V and 8 bases at J, with 10 bases between.

Sequenced sample: CD4+ T cells from PBMCs. The TCR originated in a human donor with Susac syndrome. V is TRBV20-1 and J is TRBJ2-3; the D is unclear. The CDR3 protein is CSARVLGGTQYF. CDR3 coding DNA: TGCAGTGCTAGAGTTTTAGGCGGTACGCAGTATTTT.